Shown below are 9 T cell receptor beta chains from a single sample sequenced in a study of OX40 agonist ivuxolimab in advanced cancers. The table came from immunoSEQ multiplex PCR; TCRdb's copy has only in-frame clones and leaves some out. The table includes 20,000 to 25,000 clones, 84% detected once. This material consisted of CD4+ or CD8+ T cells sorted from blood, taken in a trial of the OX40 agonist ivuxolimab. The receptors derive from an adult with an advanced solid tumor such as melanoma, head and neck, liver or kidney cancer.

CDR3 DNA sequence: TGTGCCAGTAGTACTCGGGACCTCTGGAGGGGCAATGAGCAGTTCTTC. This gives the protein CASSTRDLWRGNEQFF. The V and J genes are TRBV19 and TRBJ2-1; perhaps TRBD2 as D (6 bases). Between the trimmed V and J ends, which lost 4 bases and 6 bases, there was a span of 19 bases. Germline CDR1 and CDR2: LNHDA and SQIVND (reference sequence). CDR3 length: 16 residues.

CDR3 amino acids: CATSGTGNLNTEAFF. The CDR3 DNA reads as TGTGCCACCAGCGGGACAGGGAACCTGAACACTGAAGCTTTCTTT. The V gene is TRBV15, the J gene TRBJ1-1; TRBD1 matches at 9 bases. This CDR3 has 15 residues. Germline CDR1 reads LNHNV; CDR2 reads YYDKDF (reference sequence). V dropped 5 bases and J dropped 0; count of bases not matched to a gene: 4.

The chain uses TRBV4-2 and TRBJ1-4; 10 bases are a match to TRBD1. Germline assignment: CDR1 LGHNA and CDR2 YNFKEQ. After removal of 0 bases from V and 2 bases from J, the junction contained 12 bases not matched to a gene. The CDR3 is 20 amino acids. DNA for the CDR3: TGTGCCAGCAGCCAAGAATGGGGCTCGGACAGGGGGTATACTAATGAAAAACTGTTTTTT. Translating it yields CASSQEWGSDRGYTNEKLFF.

This chain joins TRBV7-9 and TRBJ2-5; D possibly matches TRBD1 or TRBD2 (6 bases each). The CDR3 runs 16 residues. V was trimmed by 4 bases and J by 5 bases, leaving 20 bases between them. The germline V gene has CDR1 SEHNR and CDR2 FQNEAQ (reference sequence). The CDR3 protein is CASSSPFGRGGETQYF. CDR3 bases: TGTGCCAGCAGCTCCCCGTTCGGCAGGGGAGGTGAGACCCAGTACTTC.

This clone was recorded a few times. This chain connects TRBV15 to TRBJ2-7, with TRBD1 matching 10 bases. The trim removed 1 base at V and 5 bases at J, leaving 5 bases unmatched. This CDR3 region has 15 residues. CDR1 is LNHNV and CDR2 is YYDKDF in the germline V gene (reference sequence). The CDR3 DNA follows: TGTGCCACCAGCAGAGTCGGGACAGGGGTCGACGAGCAGTACTTC. It translates to CATSRVGTGVDEQYF.

The V gene is TRBV4-1, the J gene TRBJ1-1, with 10 bases identical to TRBD1. CDR3 length: 17 residues. In germline, CDR1 is MGHRA, CDR2 YSYEKL. J gave up 4 bases and V 5 bases, and 13 bases lay outside the gene matches. The CDR3 DNA reads as TGCGCCAGCAGCGCGGCGGGGGGACAGGGGTCGGGCACTGAAGCTTTCTTT. Its protein is CASSAAGGQGSGTEAFF.

The chain carries TRBV27 and TRBJ2-1, with unresolved D. The V gene's germline CDR1 is MNHEY and CDR2 SMNVEV (reference sequence). V dropped 3 bases and J dropped 6 bases, with 12 bases sitting between them. This CDR3 spans 14 amino acids. This CDR3 is CASSLVVLANEQFF. The CDR3 nucleotides read TGTGCCAGCAGTTTGGTGGTACTGGCCAATGAGCAGTTCTTC.

V and J are TRBV6-4 and TRBJ2-1, with 10 bases aligning to TRBD2. In germline, CDR1 is MRHNA, CDR2 SNTAGT. The CDR3 runs to 14 residues. J gave up 12 bases and V 6 bases, and 11 bases lay outside the gene matches. This CDR3 is CASSPRASGSGQFF. The CDR3 nucleotides read TGTGCCAGCAGCCCTCGGGCTAGCGGGAGCGGGCAGTTCTTC.

This CDR3 reads CASSFRTTGANYGYTF. The CDR3 DNA reads as TGTGCCAGCAGCTTTAGGACCACGGGGGCTAACTATGGCTACACCTTC. This chain joins TRBV5-6 and TRBJ1-2; D might be TRBD1 (5 bases). This CDR3 has 16 residues. Looked up from germline, CDR1 is SGHDT and CDR2 is YYEEEE. Trimming removed 2 bases from V and 0 bases from J, with 14 bases in between.